This entry features one T cell receptor (beta chain) sequence. The junction departs from the called germline gene at one end, perhaps through a read error. The data belong to a study of Tregs in tolerant kidney transplant recipients. CDR1 and CDR2 from the germline V gene are KGHSH and LQKENI. This CDR3 spans 11 amino acids. Using immunoSEQ multiplex PCR, the repertoire was profiled, and TCRdb retains in-frame clones only, with some absent. The sample records some 100,000 clones, around 94% being singletons. This TCR was sampled from a human donor in good health. Sequenced sample: CD4+ T cells from blood. The gene calls are TRBV18 and TRBJ2-7, with D unresolved. CDR3 amino acids: CASSPASGLNF. The CDR3 DNA sequence: TGTGCCAGCTCACCTGCTAGTGGGCTGAACTTC.